Listed below are T cell receptor beta chains from one sample, sequenced in a study of shared clonotypes between healthy human individuals. Repertoires were generated with immunoSEQ multiplex PCR, while TCRdb's copy carries only in-frame clones and drops some. The sample yields around 650,000 clones, 95% to 96% seen once. Material: naive CD8+ T cells sorted from blood. These receptors originate from a woman between 25 and 40 years old in good health. CDR3s include the opening cysteine and the closing phenylalanine or tryptophan. Each record gives: V gene, J gene, D gene, clone size, CDR3 protein, CDR3 DNA. A D gene is named only where the DNA matches it firmly. Some rows have no size entry. The others give once, few or many, or a class for an expanded clone.

TRBV5-6	TRBJ2-7	NA	NA	CASSLVEYEQYF	TGTGCCAGCAGCTTGGTCGAGTACGAGCAGTACTTC
TRBV28	TRBJ2-3	NA	NA	CASSFPAANTDTQYF	TGTGCCAGCAGTTTTCCAGCGGCAAACACAGATACGCAGTATTTT
TRBV19	TRBJ1-2	NA	NA	CASSIAPQGGYGYTF	TGTGCCAGTAGTATAGCGCCGCAGGGCGGCTATGGCTACACCTTC
TRBV27	TRBJ1-5	NA	once	CASSYSGNQPQHF	TGTGCCAGCAGTTACTCGGGCAATCAGCCCCAGCATTTT
TRBV27	TRBJ2-7	NA	once	CASSWDGSSYEQYF	TGTGCCAGCAGTTGGGACGGGAGCTCCTACGAGCAGTACTTC
TRBV9	TRBJ2-7	TRBD2	NA	CASSGTSGDYEQYF	TGTGCCAGCAGCGGGACTAGCGGCGACTACGAGCAGTACTTC
TRBV15	TRBJ2-2	TRBD2	NA	CATSMTSGNTGELFF	TGTGCCACCAGCATGACTAGCGGGAACACCGGGGAGCTGTTTTTT
TRBV6-6	TRBJ1-4	TRBD1	once	CATGASGGATNEKLFF	TGTGCCACAGGAGCCTCAGGGGGTGCAACTAATGAAAAACTGTTTTTT
TRBV2	TRBJ2-7	TRBD2	NA	CARTGRPGDSYEQYF	TGTGCCAGGACCGGGAGGCCGGGGGACTCCTACGAGCAGTACTTC
TRBV7-9	TRBJ2-7	NA	NA	CASSSSGRPWEQYF	TGTGCCAGCAGCTCGTCGGGACGCCCCTGGGAGCAGTACTTC
TRBV7-8	TRBJ1-2	NA	NA	CASSLEPTNYGYTF	TGTGCCAGCAGCTTAGAGCCGACTAACTATGGCTACACCTTC
TRBV2	TRBJ2-4	NA	NA	CASSPREPLKNIQYF	TGTGCCAGCAGTCCCCGGGAGCCGCTCAAAAACATTCAGTACTTC
TRBV13	TRBJ2-7	TRBD1	NA	CASSLGWGQAYEQYF	TGTGCCAGCAGCTTAGGCTGGGGACAGGCCTACGAGCAGTACTTC
TRBV7-9	TRBJ1-2	NA	NA	CAIPGGPGLNYGYTF	TGTGCCATCCCGGGGGGGCCAGGGCTTAACTATGGCTACACCTTC
TRBV5-6	TRBJ2-1	NA	NA	CASSQGPNNEQFF	TGTGCCAGCAGCCAGGGACCTAACAATGAGCAGTTCTTC
TRBV27	TRBJ1-3	NA	NA	CASSAGVYSGNTIYF	TGTGCCAGCAGTGCCGGAGTCTACTCTGGAAACACCATATATTTT
TRBV29-1	TRBJ2-3	NA	NA	CSVLAAVARDTQYF	TGCAGCGTACTAGCAGCCGTTGCACGAGATACGCAGTATTTT
TRBV6-5	TRBJ1-2	NA	few	CASSYSSLSEYGYTF	TGTGCCAGCAGTTACTCGAGCCTGTCAGAGTATGGCTACACCTTC
TRBV29-1	TRBJ2-1	NA	once	CSVSGTRSYNEQFF	TGCAGCGTATCCGGGACTCGCTCCTACAATGAGCAGTTCTTC
TRBV2	TRBJ2-7	NA	once	CASSEEPGRGYEQYF	TGTGCCAGCAGTGAAGAGCCGGGACGCGGCTACGAGCAGTACTTC
TRBV19	TRBJ1-2	NA	once	CASSIGPDDGYTF	TGTGCCAGTAGTATAGGACCGGACGACGGCTACACCTTC
TRBV28	TRBJ2-7	NA	NA	CASSLWSLQEQYF	TGTGCCAGCAGTTTATGGTCGTTACAGGAGCAGTACTTC
TRBV5-4	TRBJ2-7	TRBD2	NA	CASSPGLGEQYF	TGTGCCAGCAGCCCGGGACTAGGCGAGCAGTACTTC
TRBV19	TRBJ2-7	TRBD2	NA	CASSIAAGGVEQYF	TGTGCCAGTAGTATCGCAGCGGGGGGTGTCGAGCAGTACTTC
TRBV7-8	TRBJ2-1	NA	NA	CASSSIAAREQFF	TGTGCCAGCAGCTCTATAGCGGCTAGGGAGCAGTTCTTC
TRBV28	TRBJ1-5	NA	NA	CASTPRDFWGHQPQHF	TGTGCCAGCACCCCACGGGACTTTTGGGGCCATCAGCCCCAGCATTTT
TRBV13	TRBJ2-2	NA	NA	CASSLGGLTGELFF	TGTGCCAGCAGCTTGGGAGGATTGACCGGGGAGCTGTTTTTT
TRBV7-9	TRBJ1-2	TRBD1	NA	CASGRGTGNSNYGYTF	TGTGCCAGCGGGAGGGGGACAGGAAATTCTAACTATGGCTACACCTTC
TRBV9	TRBJ1-1	TRBD1	NA	CASSLGQSDTEAFF	TGTGCCAGCAGCTTGGGACAGTCGGACACTGAAGCTTTCTTT
TRBV28	TRBJ2-1	NA	NA	CASSDNDEQFF	TGTGCCAGCTCAGACAACGATGAGCAGTTCTTC
TRBV29-1	TRBJ1-2	NA	NA	CSAVPGLGYGYTF	TGCAGCGCAGTCCCGGGATTAGGCTATGGCTACACCTTC
TRBV28	TRBJ1-4	NA	NA	CASTIPGGGGEKLFF	TGTGCCAGCACCATTCCGGGGGGAGGGGGTGAAAAACTGTTTTTT
TRBV2	TRBJ2-7	TRBD1	NA	CASSPRDRVPYEQYF	TGTGCCAGCAGTCCTCGGGACAGGGTCCCCTACGAGCAGTACTTC
TRBV23-1	TRBJ2-7	NA	NA	CASSQSYRYYEQYF	TGCGCCAGCAGTCAATCGTACAGATACTACGAGCAGTACTTC
TRBV7-9	TRBJ2-3	TRBD2	NA	CASSFLAGGQDTQYF	TGTGCCAGCAGCTTCCTGGCGGGAGGGCAAGATACGCAGTATTTT
TRBV28	TRBJ2-2	NA	NA	CASNLAGELFF	TGTGCCAGCAACCTAGCCGGGGAGCTGTTTTTT
TRBV7-8	TRBJ1-4	NA	NA	CASSLVMGANEKLFF	TGTGCCAGCAGCTTAGTAATGGGGGCTAATGAAAAACTGTTTTTT
TRBV2	TRBJ2-3	TRBD2	NA	CASSMREMGADTQYF	TGTGCCAGCAGCATGCGGGAGATGGGTGCAGATACGCAGTATTTT
TRBV2	TRBJ2-1	NA	NA	CASSVSDEQFF	TGTGCCAGCAGTGTAAGCGATGAGCAGTTCTTC
TRBV6-5	TRBJ1-5	NA	NA	CASRDSGNQPQHF	TGTGCCAGCAGGGACTCCGGGAATCAGCCCCAGCATTTT
TRBV7-9	TRBJ2-1	TRBD2	NA	CASSQKGLAGLYNEQFF	TGTGCCAGCAGCCAAAAGGGACTAGCGGGACTCTACAATGAGCAGTTCTTC
TRBV29-1	TRBJ1-2	NA	NA	CSVELGGYTF	TGCAGCGTTGAACTCGGGGGCTACACCTTC
TRBV7-6	TRBJ2-7	TRBD1	NA	CATSQGANYEQYF	TGTGCCACCTCCCAGGGGGCGAACTACGAGCAGTACTTC
TRBV19	TRBJ2-7	NA	NA	CASSIEFPTSYEQYF	TGTGCCAGTAGTATAGAATTCCCGACTTCCTACGAGCAGTACTTC
TRBV28	TRBJ2-7	NA	NA	CASSTPDANLRKGEQYF	TGTGCCAGCAGTACCCCGGACGCAAACCTACGGAAGGGCGAGCAGTACTTC
TRBV28	TRBJ1-3	NA	NA	CASRPISGNTIYF	TGTGCCAGCAGACCGATCTCTGGAAACACCATATATTTT
TRBV7-8	TRBJ2-7	NA	NA	CASSKGYGSTYEQYF	TGTGCCAGCAGCAAAGGATACGGGTCAACCTACGAGCAGTACTTC
TRBV9	TRBJ2-1	TRBD1	NA	CASSVWDRVGEQFF	TGTGCCAGCAGCGTATGGGACAGAGTAGGTGAGCAGTTCTTC
TRBV28	TRBJ1-2	TRBD1	NA	CASSSTGANYGYTF	TGTGCCAGCAGTTCGACAGGGGCTAACTATGGCTACACCTTC